This T cell receptor (beta chain) appears in the sequencing data of a study of blood T cell repertoires in COVID-19. This clone occurred once. The CDR3 length is 18 residues. Method: immunoSEQ multiplex PCR; TCRdb's copy keeps in-frame clones and lacks some. The profile shows about 34,000 clones, roughly three quarters of them singletons. The receptor comes from an elderly man with acute or convalescent COVID-19. The specimen was peripheral blood. This chain uses TRBV21-1 with TRBJ2-5; the table assigns TRBD2, which was not confirmed against the DNA. TRBV21-1 is reported as a pseudogene. CDR3 coding DNA: TGTGCCAGCAGCAAAGCGGGACTAGCGGGGGGGTACCAAGAGACCCAGTACTTC. Its protein is CASSKAGLAGGYQETQYF.